The T cell receptor beta chain under discussion was sequenced for a study of blood T cell repertoires in COVID-19. Background on the study: COVID-19 samples, acute and convalescent, were from the United States, Italy and Spain.

V lost 4 bases and J 3 bases, leaving 13 bases between the germline ends. There are 16 residues in the CDR3. CDR1 and CDR2 from the germline V gene are LNHDA and SQIVND (reference sequence). Assay: immunoSEQ multiplex PCR; the TCRdb copy retains only in-frame clones and omits some. This table has about 200,000 clones, roughly 86% appearing once. Sequenced sample: PBMCs or T cells enriched from blood (not recorded which). The clonotype was recovered from a man between 40 and 49 years old with acute COVID-19. The V and J genes are TRBV19 and TRBJ2-6, with D tentatively TRBD1 (5 bases). The CDR3 nucleotides are TGTGCCAGTAGTACAGGGTTCTCAGGTGGGGCCAACGTCCTGACTTTC. Translated: CASSTGFSGGANVLTF.